This TCR beta chain stems from a study of OX40 agonist ivuxolimab in advanced cancers. Study-wide points: Still undetermined is the antigen specificity of the expanded peripheral T cells.

As for this clone: Antigen specificity is unknown.

CDR3 length equals 15 residues. From germline, CDR1 is SGHNT and CDR2 YYREEE (reference sequence). Trimming removed 4 bases from V and 5 bases from J, with 16 bases in between. Sequencing was performed with immunoSEQ multiplex PCR; in TCRdb, only in-frame clones are kept and a portion is missing. The table records 82,000 or so clones, approximately 85% of them present only once. This specimen consisted of CD4+ or CD8+ T cells sorted from blood, obtained in a trial of the OX40 agonist ivuxolimab. The rearrangement uses TRBV5-4 and TRBJ2-1, with a tentative D call TRBD2 (6 bases). The receptor was derived from an adult with an advanced solid tumor such as melanoma, head and neck, liver or kidney cancer. The CDR3 sequence: CASSLGTPSHNEQFF. The CDR3 nucleotides are TGTGCCAGCAGCCTCGGGACTCCGAGTCACAATGAGCAGTTCTTC.